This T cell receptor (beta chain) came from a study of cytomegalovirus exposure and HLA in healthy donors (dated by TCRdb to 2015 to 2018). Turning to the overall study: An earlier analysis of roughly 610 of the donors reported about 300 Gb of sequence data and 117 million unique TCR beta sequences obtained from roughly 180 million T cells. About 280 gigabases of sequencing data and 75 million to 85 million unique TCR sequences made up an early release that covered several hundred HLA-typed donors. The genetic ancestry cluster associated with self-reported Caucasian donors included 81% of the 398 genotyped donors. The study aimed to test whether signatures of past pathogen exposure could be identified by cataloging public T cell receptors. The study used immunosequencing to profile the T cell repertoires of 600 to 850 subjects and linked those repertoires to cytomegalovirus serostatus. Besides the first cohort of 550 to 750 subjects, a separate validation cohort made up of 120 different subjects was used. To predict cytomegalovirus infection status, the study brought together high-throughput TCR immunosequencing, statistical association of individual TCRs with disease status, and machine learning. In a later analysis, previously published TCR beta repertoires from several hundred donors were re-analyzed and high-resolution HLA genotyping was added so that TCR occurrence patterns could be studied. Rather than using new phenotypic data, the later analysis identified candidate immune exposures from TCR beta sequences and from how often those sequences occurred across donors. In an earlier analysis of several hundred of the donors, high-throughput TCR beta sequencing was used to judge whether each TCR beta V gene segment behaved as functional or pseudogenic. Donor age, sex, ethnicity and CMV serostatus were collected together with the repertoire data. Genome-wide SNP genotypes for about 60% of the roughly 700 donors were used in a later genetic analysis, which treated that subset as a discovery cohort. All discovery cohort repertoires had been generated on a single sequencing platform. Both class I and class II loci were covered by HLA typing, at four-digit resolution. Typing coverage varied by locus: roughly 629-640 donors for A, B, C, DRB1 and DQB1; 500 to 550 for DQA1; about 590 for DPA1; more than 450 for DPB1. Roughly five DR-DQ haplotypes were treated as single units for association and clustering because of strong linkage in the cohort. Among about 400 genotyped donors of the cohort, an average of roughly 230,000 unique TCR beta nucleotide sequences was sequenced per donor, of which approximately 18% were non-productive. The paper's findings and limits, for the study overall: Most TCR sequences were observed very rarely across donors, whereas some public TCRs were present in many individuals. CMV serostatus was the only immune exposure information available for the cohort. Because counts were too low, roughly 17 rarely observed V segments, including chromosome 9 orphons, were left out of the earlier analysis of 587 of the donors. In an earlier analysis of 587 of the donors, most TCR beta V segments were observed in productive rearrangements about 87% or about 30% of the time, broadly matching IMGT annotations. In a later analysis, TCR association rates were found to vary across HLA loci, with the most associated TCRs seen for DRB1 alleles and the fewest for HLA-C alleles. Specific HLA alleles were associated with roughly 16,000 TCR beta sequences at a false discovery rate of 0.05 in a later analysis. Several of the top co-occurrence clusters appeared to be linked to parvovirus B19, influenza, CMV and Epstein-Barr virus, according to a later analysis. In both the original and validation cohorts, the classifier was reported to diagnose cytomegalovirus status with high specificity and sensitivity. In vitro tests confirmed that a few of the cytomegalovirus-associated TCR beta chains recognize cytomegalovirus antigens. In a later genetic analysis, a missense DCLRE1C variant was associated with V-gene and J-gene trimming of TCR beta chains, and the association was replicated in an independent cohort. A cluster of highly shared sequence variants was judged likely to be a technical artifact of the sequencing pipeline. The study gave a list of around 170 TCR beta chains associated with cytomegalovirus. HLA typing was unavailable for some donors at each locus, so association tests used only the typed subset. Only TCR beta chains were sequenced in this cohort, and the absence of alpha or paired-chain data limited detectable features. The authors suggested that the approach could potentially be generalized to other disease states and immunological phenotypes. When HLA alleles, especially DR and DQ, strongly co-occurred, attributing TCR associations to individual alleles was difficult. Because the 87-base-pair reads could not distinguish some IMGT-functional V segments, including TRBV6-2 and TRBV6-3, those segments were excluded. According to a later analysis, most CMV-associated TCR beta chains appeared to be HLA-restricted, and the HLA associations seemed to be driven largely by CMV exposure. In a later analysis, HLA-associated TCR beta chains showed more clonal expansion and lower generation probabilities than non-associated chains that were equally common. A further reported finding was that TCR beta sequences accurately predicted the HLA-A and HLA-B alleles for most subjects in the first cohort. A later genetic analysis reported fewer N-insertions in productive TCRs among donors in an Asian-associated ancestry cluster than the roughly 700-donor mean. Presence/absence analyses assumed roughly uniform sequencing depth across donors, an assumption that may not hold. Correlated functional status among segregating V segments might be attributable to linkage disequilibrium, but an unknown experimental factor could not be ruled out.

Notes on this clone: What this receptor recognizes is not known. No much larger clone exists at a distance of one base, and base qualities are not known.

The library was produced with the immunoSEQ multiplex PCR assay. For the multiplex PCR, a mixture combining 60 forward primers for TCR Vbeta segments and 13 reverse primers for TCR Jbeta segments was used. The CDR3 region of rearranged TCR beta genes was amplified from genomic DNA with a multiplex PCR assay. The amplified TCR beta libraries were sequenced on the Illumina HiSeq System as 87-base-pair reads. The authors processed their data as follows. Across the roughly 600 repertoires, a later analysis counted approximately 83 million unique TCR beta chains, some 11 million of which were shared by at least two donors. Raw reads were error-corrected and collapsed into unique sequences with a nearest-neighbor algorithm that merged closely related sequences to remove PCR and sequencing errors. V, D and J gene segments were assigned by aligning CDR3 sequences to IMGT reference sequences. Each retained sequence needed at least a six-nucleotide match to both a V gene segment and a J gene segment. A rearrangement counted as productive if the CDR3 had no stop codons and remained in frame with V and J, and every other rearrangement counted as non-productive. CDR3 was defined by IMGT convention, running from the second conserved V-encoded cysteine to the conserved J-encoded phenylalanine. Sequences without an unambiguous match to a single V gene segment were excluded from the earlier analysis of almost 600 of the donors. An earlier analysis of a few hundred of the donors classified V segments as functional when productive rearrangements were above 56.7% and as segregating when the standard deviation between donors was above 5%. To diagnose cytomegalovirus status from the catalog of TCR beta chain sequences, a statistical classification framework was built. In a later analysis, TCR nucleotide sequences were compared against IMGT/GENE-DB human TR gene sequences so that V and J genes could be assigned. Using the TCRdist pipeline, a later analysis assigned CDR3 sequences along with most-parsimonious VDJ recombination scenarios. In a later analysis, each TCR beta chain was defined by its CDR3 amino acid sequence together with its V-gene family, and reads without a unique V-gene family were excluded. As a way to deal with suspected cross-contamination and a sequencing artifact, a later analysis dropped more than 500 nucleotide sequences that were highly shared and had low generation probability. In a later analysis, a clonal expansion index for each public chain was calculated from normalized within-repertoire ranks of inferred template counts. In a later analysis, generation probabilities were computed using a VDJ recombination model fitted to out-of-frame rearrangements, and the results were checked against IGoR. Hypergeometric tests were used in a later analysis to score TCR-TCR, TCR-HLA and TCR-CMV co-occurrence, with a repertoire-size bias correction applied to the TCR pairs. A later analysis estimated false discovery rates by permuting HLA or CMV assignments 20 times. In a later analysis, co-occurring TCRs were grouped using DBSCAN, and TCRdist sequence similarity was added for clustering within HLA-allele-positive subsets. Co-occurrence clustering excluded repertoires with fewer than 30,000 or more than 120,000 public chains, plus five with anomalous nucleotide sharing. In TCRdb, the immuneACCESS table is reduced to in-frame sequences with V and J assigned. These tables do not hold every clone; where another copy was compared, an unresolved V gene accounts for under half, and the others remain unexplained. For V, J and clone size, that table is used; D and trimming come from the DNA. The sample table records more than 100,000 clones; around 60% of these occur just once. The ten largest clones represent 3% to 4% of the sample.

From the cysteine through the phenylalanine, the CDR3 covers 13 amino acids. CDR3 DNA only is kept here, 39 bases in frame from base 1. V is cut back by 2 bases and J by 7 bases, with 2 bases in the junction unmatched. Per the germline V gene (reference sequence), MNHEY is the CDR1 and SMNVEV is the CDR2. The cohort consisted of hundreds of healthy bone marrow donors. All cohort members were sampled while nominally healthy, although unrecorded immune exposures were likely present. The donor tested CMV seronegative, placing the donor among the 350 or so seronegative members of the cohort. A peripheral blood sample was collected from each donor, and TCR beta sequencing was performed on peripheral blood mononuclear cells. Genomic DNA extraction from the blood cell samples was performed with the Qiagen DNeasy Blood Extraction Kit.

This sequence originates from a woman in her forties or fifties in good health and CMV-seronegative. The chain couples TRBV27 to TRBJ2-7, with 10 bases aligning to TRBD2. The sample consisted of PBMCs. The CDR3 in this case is CASSLGTSVEQYF. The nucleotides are TGTGCCAGCAGTTTAGGGACTAGCGTTGAGCAGTACTTC.